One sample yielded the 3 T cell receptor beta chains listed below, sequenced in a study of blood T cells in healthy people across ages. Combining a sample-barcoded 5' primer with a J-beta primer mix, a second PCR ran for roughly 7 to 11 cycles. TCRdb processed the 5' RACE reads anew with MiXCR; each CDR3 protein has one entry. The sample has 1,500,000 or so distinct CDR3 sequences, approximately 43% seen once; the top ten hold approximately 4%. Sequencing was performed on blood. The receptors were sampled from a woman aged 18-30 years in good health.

The CDR3 loop is CATRSSGIREQFF. CDR3 DNA sequence: TGTGCCACCAGAAGCTCGGGAATTAGGGAGCAGTTCTTC. The rearrangement joins TRBV15 to TRBJ2-1; D might be TRBD2 (5 bases). Germline CDR1 and CDR2: LNHNV and YYDKDF (reference sequence). The CDR3 is 13 amino acids. Trimming took 6 bases from V and 10 from J, leaving 16 bases between them.

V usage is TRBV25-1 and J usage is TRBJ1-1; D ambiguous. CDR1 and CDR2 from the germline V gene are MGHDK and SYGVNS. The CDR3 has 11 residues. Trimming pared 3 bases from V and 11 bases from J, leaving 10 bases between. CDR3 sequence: CASSDQAYAFF. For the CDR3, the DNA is TGTGCCAGCAGTGATCAGGCGTATGCTTTCTTT. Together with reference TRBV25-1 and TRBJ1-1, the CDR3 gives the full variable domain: EADIYQTPRYLVIGTGKKITLECSQTMGHDKMYWYQQDPGMELHLIHYSYGVNSTEKGDLSSESTVSRIRTEHFPLTLESARPSHTSQYLCASSDQAYAFFGQGTRLTVV.

The CDR3 nucleotides are TGCAGTGCTTTTCTAACGGCCTTGAACACCGGGGAGCTGTTTTTT. This sequence encodes CSAFLTALNTGELFF. The genes are TRBV20-1 and TRBJ2-2; no definite D call. In germline, CDR1 is DFQATT, CDR2 SNEGSKA (reference sequence). Between the trimmed V and J ends, which lost 5 bases and 1 base, there was a span of 14 bases. The CDR3 covers 15 residues.